The source of this T cell receptor (beta chain) is a study of PD-L1 blockade in urothelial cancer. Study details: About 85% of the 29 patients were men whose urothelial cancer was bladder-origin. Prior chemotherapy in patients spanned 0 to 3 regimens.

About this clone: The antigen is not known.

For each patient, 1 to 8 samples were obtained, pretreatment and on-treatment. Study-wide results and limits: Pretreatment clonality of the blood TCR repertoire below the median was predictive of superior survival.

TCRdb's copy holds only in-frame clones and misses some; the assay was immunoSEQ multiplex PCR. Of some 100,000 clones detected, roughly nine tenths appear once; the ten largest clones hold about 0.92%. CDR1 ENHRY and CDR2 SYGVKD come from the germline V gene. The CDR3 has 13 amino acids. Trimming cost V 11 bases and J 2 bases; bases outside gene matches: 9. This specimen consisted of PBMCs, obtained around atezolizumab (anti-PD-L1) treatment. The rearrangement joins TRBV10-3 to TRBJ2-7; 7 positions agree with TRBD2. The sequence was collected from a woman aged 80 or over with urothelial cancer. The CDR3 DNA is TGTGCCTCCCGCCGGGAGGCTCCCTACGAGCAGTACTTC. Translation: CASRREAPYEQYF.